The 8 T cell receptor beta chains given below trace back to one sample, sequenced in a study of T cell responses to AZD1222 COVID-19 vaccine. TCRdb's copy holds only in-frame clones and misses some; the assay was immunoSEQ multiplex PCR. The sample lists under 150,000 clones, 80% to 90% seen once, with 18% in the top ten. The source material was peripheral blood, sampled on day 0 of MenACWY control vaccination. These receptors all stem from an adult in good health.

The chain recombines TRBV3-1 (or the pseudogene TRBV3-2) with TRBJ2-1; perhaps TRBD2 as D (5 bases). Germline CDR1 is LGHDT and CDR2 is YNNKEL (reference sequence). CDR3 length: 15 residues. The V end lost 0 bases, the J end lost 5 bases, and 11 bases lay between the germline ends. The chain's CDR3 is CASSQDLRAHNEQFF. CDR3 bases: TGTGCCAGCAGCCAAGATCTGCGGGCCCACAATGAGCAGTTCTTC.

The rearrangement links TRBV2 to TRBJ1-6; D ambiguous. Germline CDR1 SNHLY, CDR2 FYNNEI. CDR3 length: 15 amino acids. The ends were cut back, 7 bases at V and 2 bases at J, with 12 bases in the middle. The CDR3 sequence is CASKLRMTYNSPLHF. The CDR3 DNA reads as TGTGCCAGCAAGCTGAGGATGACCTATAATTCACCCCTCCACTTT.

This chain links TRBV5-1 with TRBJ2-7; D gene uncertain. V was trimmed by 0 bases and J by 6 bases, leaving 13 bases between them. From germline, CDR1 is SGHRS and CDR2 YFSETQ. The CDR3 length is 14 residues. CDR3 loop: CASSLDPVPGEQYF. CDR3 coding DNA: TGCGCCAGCAGCTTGGATCCAGTACCAGGCGAGCAGTACTTC. Using reference TRBV5-1 and TRBJ2-7 for the parts outside the CDR3, the full variable domain is KAGVTQTPRYLIKTRGQQVTLSCSPISGHRSVSWYQQTPGQGLQFLFEYFSETQRNKGNFPGRFSGRQFSNSRSEMNVSTLELGDSALYLCASSLDPVPGEQYFGPGTRLTVT.

V and J are TRBV28 and TRBJ1-2; TRBD1 matches 10 bases. The germline CDR1 and CDR2 sequences are MDHEN and SYDVKM. The V segment lost 5 bases and the J segment 4 bases; nucleotides outside the gene matches: 4. This CDR3 is 14 amino acids long. CDR3 amino acids: CASSPGTGVYGYTF. The CDR3 nucleotides read TGTGCCAGCAGTCCCGGGACAGGGGTCTATGGCTACACCTTC.

V gene TRBV3-1 (or the pseudogene TRBV3-2) combines with J gene TRBJ2-7, with D tentatively TRBD1 (6 bases). V lost 0 bases to trimming and J lost 2 bases, with 11 bases between them. Germline-derived CDR1 and CDR2 are LGHDT and YNNKEL (reference sequence). The CDR3 consists of 15 residues. The CDR3: CASSQDDRSPYEQYF. The CDR3 DNA is TGTGCCAGCAGCCAAGATGACAGGAGCCCCTACGAGCAGTACTTC.

V usage is TRBV5-1 and J usage is TRBJ1-2; D not certain. The germline V gene encodes CDR1 SGHRS and CDR2 YFSETQ. V lost 3 bases to trimming and J lost 0 bases, with 15 bases between them. This CDR3 is 16 amino acids long. CDR3 sequence (DNA): TGCGCCAGCAGCTCATCAGACCGCTATCCTAACTATGGCTACACCTTC. It is translated as CASSSSDRYPNYGYTF.

This chain joins TRBV3-1 (or the pseudogene TRBV3-2) and TRBJ2-2; no clear D gene. This CDR3 comprises 15 residues. The V gene lost 1 base and the J gene lost 0 bases, with 6 bases spanning the gap. Germline CDR1 and CDR2: LGHDT and YNNKEL (reference sequence). The CDR3 reads CASSQAATNTGELFF. In nucleotides, the CDR3 is TGTGCCAGCAGCCAAGCGGCTACGAACACCGGGGAGCTGTTTTTT.

This clone was recorded only once. The chain couples TRBV6-1 to TRBJ1-1; D is undetermined. The germline V and J ends were trimmed by 1 base and 1 base, with 4 bases remaining between them. CDR3 size: 13 residues. Germline values: CDR1 MNHNS, CDR2 SASEGT. CDR3: CASSEGANTEAFF. The DNA for the CDR3 is TGTGCCAGCAGTGAAGGAGCGAACACTGAAGCTTTCTTT.